This T cell receptor beta chain is from a study of blood T cell repertoires in COVID-19. Profiled with immunoSEQ multiplex PCR; TCRdb holds only in-frame clones, not every one. The table lists 170,000 or so clones, more than 75% of them singletons. Trimming removed 5 bases from V and 8 bases from J; junction bases left unmatched: 8. The CDR3 is 14 amino acids. Germline lookup yields CDR1 SGHAT and CDR2 FQNNGV. The sequence was obtained from a man between 40 and 49 years old with active or convalescent COVID-19. The chain joins TRBV11-2 to TRBJ1-4; TRBD1 aligns across 7 bases. The sequencing input was peripheral blood. The CDR3 here is CASSPRTGREKLFF. The CDR3 nucleotides read TGTGCCAGCAGCCCAAGGACAGGCCGAGAAAAACTGTTTTTT.